This TCR beta chain came from a study of T cell responses to AZD1222 COVID-19 vaccine. Study in general: Samples with a second dose at about 4 or about 12 weeks were pooled together. Overall study results and limits: Spike was spanned by vaccine-associated CD4 TCRs, which were dominant at 160-218 and 743-854. The number of AZD1222 recipients seropositive at baseline was only five to seven. Clonal diversity was possibly underestimated, and the donors were mostly white British, with more females.

Some clones are missing from TCRdb's copy, which holds only in-frame ones; the method was immunoSEQ multiplex PCR. The table records roughly 100,000 clones, roughly 89% of them present only once. As to this clone: Its antigen is currently unknown.

V was pared by 4 bases and J by 7 bases, with 9 bases between. The germline gives CDR1 SGHRS, CDR2 YFSETQ. The CDR3 runs to 12 residues. The chain links TRBV5-1 to TRBJ2-1; no definite D call. This clonotype was obtained from an adult in good health. The material sequenced was peripheral blood, taken on day 0 of AZD1222 vaccination. Here the CDR3 reads CASSGDGNEQFF. CDR3 sequence (DNA): TGCGCCAGCAGCGGGGATGGAAATGAGCAGTTCTTC.